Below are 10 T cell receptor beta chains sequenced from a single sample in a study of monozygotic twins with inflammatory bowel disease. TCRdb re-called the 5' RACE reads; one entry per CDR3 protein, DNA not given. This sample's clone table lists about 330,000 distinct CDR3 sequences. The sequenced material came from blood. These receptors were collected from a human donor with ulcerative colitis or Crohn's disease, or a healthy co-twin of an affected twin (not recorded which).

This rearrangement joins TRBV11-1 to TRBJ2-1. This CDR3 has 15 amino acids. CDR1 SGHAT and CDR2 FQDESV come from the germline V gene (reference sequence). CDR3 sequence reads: CASSLLGSLYNEQFF.

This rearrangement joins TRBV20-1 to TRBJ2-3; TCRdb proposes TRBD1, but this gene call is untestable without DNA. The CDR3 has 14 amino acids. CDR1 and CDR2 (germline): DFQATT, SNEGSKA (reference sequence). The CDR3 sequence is CSTRGTTLLDTQYF.

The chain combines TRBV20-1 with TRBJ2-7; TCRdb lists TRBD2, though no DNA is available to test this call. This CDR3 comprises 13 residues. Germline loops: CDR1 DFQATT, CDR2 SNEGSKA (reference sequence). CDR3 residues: CSARGSGGQEQYF.

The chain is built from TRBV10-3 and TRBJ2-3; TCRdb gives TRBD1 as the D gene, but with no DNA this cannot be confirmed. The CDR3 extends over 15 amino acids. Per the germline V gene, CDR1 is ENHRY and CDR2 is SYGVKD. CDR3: CAISEPRVSADTQYF.

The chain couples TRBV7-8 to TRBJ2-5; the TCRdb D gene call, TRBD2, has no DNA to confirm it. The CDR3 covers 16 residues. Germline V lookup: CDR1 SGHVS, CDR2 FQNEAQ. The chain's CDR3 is CASSLLVAGGQETQYF.

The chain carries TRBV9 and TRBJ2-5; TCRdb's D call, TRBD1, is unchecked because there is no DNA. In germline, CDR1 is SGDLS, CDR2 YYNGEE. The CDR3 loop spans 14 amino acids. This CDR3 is CASGRQGVGETQYF.

The CDR3 protein is CSASGTSYEQYF. The V call is TRBV20-1, the J call TRBJ2-7. Germline V gene sequence: CDR1 DFQATT, CDR2 SNEGSKA (reference sequence). The CDR3 sequence is 12 residues long.

The CDR3 here is CASSLGTSLDEQFF. V usage is TRBV27 and J usage is TRBJ2-1; TCRdb reports TRBD2, a call that lacks DNA to check it against. The CDR3 loop spans 14 amino acids. Germline lookup yields CDR1 MNHEY and CDR2 SMNVEV (reference sequence).

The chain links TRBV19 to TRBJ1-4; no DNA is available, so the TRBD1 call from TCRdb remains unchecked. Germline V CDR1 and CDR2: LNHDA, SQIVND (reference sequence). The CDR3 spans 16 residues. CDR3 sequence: CASSIPPTGIREKLFF.

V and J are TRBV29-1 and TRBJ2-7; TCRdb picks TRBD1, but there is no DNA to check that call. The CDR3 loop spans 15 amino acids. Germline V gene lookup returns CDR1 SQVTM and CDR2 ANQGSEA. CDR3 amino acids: CSVVPPGTGGNEQYF.